The clone carrying this TCR beta chain turned up a few times. A mixed TRB-A/B primer pool amplified rearranged TRB by multiplex touch-down PCR. TCRdb reprocessed the multiplex PCR reads via MiXCR and lists one record per CDR3 protein. The data contain 3,000 or so distinct CDR3 sequences, 25% to 30% of them singletons. Amplification of TCR beta used genomic DNA extracted from peripheral blood. The CDR3 is 13 amino acids. Trimming left V 8 bases short and J 4 bases short, with 14 bases between. CDR1 MNHEY and CDR2 SMNVEV come from the germline V gene (reference sequence). The entry originates in a study of T cell repertoires in aging, cancer and after chemotherapy.

Input material: blood. The chain couples TRBV27 to TRBJ1-1; D might be TRBD1 (6 bases). The clonotype was recovered from a human donor in good health. CDR3 coding DNA: TGTGCCAGCTGGACAGTGCGCGGCACTGAAGCTTTCTTT. Translation gives CASWTVRGTEAFF.